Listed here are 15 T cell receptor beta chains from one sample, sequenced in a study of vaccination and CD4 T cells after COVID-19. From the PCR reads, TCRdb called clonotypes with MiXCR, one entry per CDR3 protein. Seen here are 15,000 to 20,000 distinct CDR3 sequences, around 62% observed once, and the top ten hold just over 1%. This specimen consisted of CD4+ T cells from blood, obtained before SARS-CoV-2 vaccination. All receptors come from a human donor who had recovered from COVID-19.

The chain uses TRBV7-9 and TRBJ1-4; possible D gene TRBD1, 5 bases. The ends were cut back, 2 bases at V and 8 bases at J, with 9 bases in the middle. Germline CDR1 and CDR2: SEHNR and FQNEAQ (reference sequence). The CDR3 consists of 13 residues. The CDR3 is CASSLSGTEKLFF. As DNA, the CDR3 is TGTGCCAGCAGCTTATCAGGGACGGAAAAACTGTTTTTT.

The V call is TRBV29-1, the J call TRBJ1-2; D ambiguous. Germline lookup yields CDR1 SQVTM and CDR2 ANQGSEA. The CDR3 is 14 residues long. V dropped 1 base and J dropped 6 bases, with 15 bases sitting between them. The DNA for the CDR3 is TGCAGCGTTGAAGGGTTCGGGGTCGTGCATGGCTACACCTTC. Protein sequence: CSVEGFGVVHGYTF.

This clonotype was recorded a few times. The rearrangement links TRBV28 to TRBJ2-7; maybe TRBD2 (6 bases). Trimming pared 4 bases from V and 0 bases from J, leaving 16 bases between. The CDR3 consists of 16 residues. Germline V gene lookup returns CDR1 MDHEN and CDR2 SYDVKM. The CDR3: CASSSGTPPSSYEQYF. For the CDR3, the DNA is TGTGCCAGCAGTTCCGGGACTCCCCCATCCTCCTACGAGCAGTACTTC.

CDR3 amino acids: CASRVEMETTLEQYF. The CDR3 bases are TGTGCCAGCCGGGTGGAGATGGAAACTACGTTGGAGCAGTACTTC. This chain connects TRBV2 to TRBJ2-7, with D uncertain. Germline CDR1 reads SNHLY; CDR2 reads FYNNEI. The CDR3 covers 15 residues. The germline V and J ends were trimmed by 8 bases and 7 bases, with 24 bases remaining between them.

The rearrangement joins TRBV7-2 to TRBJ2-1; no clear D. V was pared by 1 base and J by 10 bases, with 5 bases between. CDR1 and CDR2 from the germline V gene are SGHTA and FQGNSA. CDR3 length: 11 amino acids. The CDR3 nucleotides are TGTGCCAGCAGCTTAGGTGTGGAGCAGTTCTTC. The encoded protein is CASSLGVEQFF. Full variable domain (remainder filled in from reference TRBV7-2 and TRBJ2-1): GAGVSQSPSNKVTEKGKDVELRCDPISGHTALYWYRQSLGQGLEFLIYFQGNSAPDKSGLPSDRFSAERTGGSVSTLTIQRTQQEDSAVYLCASSLGVEQFFGPGTRLTVL.

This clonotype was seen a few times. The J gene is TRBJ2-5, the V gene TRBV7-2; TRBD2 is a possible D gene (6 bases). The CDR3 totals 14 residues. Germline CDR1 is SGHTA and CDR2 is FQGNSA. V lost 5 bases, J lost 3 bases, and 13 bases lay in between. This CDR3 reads CASSHGTRKETQYF. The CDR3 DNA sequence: TGTGCCAGCAGCCACGGGACTCGGAAAGAGACCCAGTACTTC. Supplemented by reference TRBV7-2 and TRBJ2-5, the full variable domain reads GAGVSQSPSNKVTEKGKDVELRCDPISGHTALYWYRQSLGQGLEFLIYFQGNSAPDKSGLPSDRFSAERTGGSVSTLTIQRTQQEDSAVYLCASSHGTRKETQYFGPGTRLLVL.

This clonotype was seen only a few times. CDR3 in DNA: TGCAGTGCTAGACCTCCGGGACACCTAACTAGCACAGATACGCAGTATTTT. This codes for CSARPPGHLTSTDTQYF. The chain is built from TRBV20-1 and TRBJ2-3; D is possibly TRBD1 (6 bases). With 2 bases removed from V and 0 bases from J, the gap between germline ends came to 18 bases. CDR1 is DFQATT, CDR2 SNEGSKA, per germline (reference sequence). CDR3 length: 17 residues.

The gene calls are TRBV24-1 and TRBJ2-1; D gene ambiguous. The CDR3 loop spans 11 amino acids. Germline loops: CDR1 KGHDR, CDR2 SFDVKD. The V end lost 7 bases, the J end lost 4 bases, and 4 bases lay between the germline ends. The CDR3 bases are TGTGCCACCAGGAGGTACAATGAGCAGTTCTTC. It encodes CATRRYNEQFF.

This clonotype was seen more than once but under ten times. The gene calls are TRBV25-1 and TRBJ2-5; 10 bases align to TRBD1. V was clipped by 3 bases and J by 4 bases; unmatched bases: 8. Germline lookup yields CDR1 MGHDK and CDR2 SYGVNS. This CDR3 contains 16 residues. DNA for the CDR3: TGTGCCAGCAGTGACTGGGACAGGGGAGCCGTAGAGACCCAGTACTTC. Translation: CASSDWDRGAVETQYF.

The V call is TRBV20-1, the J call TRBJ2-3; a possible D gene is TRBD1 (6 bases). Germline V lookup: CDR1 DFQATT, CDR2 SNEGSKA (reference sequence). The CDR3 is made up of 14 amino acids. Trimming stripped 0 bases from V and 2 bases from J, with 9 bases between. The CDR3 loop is CSARDRGFTDTQYF. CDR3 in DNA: TGCAGTGCTAGAGATAGGGGGTTCACAGATACGCAGTATTTT.

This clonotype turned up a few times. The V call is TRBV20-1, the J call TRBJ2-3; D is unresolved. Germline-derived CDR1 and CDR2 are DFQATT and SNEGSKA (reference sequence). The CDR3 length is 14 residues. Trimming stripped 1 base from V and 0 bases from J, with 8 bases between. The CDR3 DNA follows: TGCAGTGCTAGAGGCGACCTAAGCACAGATACGCAGTATTTT. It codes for CSARGDLSTDTQYF.

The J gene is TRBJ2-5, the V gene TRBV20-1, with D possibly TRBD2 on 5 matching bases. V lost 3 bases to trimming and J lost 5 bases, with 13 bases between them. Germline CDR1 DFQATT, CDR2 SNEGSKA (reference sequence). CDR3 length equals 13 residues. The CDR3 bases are TGCAGTGCTAGGTTCGGGGTTCGGGAGACCCAGTACTTC. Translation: CSARFGVRETQYF.

The CDR3 region has the DNA TGTGCCATCAAACCTAGGGGGGATCTCTCTGGAAACACCATATATTTT. Encoded protein: CAIKPRGDLSGNTIYF. The chain recombines TRBV10-3 with TRBJ1-3, with a weak D call TRBD1 (6 bases). V was trimmed by 7 bases and J by 0 bases, leaving 16 bases between them. Germline V gene lookup returns CDR1 ENHRY and CDR2 SYGVKD. CDR3 length: 16 residues.

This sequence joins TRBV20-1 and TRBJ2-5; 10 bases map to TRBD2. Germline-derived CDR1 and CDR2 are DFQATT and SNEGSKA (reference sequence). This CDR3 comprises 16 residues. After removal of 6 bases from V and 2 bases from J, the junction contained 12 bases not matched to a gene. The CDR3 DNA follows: TGCAGTGCCACCCGGCCTAGCGGGAGCTTTCAAGAGACCCAGTACTTC. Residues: CSATRPSGSFQETQYF.

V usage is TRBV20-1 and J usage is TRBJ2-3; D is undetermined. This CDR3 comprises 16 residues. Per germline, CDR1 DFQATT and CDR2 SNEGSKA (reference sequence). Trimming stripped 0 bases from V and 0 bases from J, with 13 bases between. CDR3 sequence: CSARDRWLPSTDTQYF. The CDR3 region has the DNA TGCAGTGCTAGAGATCGATGGTTACCCAGCACAGATACGCAGTATTTT.